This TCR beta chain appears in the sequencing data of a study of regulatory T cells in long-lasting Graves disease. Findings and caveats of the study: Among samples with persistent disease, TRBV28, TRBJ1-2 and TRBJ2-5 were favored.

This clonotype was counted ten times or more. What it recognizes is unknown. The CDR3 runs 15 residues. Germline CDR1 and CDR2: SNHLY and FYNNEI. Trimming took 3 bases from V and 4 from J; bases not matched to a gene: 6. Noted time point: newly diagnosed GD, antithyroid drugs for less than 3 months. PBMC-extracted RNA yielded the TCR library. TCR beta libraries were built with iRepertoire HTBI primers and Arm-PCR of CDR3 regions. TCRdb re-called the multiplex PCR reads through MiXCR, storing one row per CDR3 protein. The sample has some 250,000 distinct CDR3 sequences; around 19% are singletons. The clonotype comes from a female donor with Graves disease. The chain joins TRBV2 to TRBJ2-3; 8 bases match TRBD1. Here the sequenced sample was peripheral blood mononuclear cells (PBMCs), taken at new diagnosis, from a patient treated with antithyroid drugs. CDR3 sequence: CASSEMDRVADTQYF. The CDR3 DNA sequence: TGTGCCAGCAGTGAGATGGACAGGGTCGCAGATACGCAGTATTTT.